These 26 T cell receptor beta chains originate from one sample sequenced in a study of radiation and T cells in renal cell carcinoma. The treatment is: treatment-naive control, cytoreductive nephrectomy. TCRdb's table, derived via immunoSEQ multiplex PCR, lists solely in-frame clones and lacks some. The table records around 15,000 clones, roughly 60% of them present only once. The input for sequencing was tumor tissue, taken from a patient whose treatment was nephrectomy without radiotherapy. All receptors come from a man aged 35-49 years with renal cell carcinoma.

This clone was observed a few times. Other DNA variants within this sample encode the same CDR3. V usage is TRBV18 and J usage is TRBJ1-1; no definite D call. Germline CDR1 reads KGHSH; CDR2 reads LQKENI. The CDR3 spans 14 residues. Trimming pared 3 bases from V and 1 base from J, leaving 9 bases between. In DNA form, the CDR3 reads TGTGCCAGCTCACCTATTAGCCGGAACACTGAAGCTTTCTTT. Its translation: CASSPISRNTEAFF.

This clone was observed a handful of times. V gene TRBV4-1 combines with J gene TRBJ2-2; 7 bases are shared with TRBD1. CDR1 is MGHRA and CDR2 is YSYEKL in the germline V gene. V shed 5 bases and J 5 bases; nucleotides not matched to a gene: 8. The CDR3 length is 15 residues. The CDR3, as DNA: TGCGCCAGCAGCTCTACCGACAGGGAAACCGGGGAGCTGTTTTTT. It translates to CASSSTDRETGELFF.

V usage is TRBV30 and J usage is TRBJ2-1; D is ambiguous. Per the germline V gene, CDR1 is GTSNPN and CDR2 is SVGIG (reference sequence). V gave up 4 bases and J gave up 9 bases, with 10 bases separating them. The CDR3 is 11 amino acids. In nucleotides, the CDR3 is TGTGCCTGGACTCCCGGCGGTGAGCAGTTCTTC. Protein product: CAWTPGGEQFF.

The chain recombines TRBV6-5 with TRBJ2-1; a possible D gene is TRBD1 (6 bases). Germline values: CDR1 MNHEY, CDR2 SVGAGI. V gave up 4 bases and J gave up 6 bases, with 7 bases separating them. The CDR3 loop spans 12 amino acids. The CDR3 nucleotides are TGTGCCAGCAGTTTACAGGGCAATGAGCAGTTCTTC. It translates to CASSLQGNEQFF.

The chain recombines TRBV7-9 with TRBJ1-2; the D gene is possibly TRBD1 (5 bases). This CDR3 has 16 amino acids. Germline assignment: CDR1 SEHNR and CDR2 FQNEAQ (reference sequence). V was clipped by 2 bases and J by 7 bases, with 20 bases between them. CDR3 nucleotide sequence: TGTGCCAGCAGCTTAAAGACATCGAGCAGGGAAGGTGGCTACACCTTC. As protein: CASSLKTSSREGGYTF.

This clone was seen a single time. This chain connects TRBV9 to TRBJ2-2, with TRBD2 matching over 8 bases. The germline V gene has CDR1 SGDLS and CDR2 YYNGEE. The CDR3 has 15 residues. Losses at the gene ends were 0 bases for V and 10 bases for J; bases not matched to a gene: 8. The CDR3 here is CASSVDSGGLKELFF. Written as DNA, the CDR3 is TGTGCCAGCAGCGTAGACTCGGGGGGGCTGAAGGAGCTGTTTTTT. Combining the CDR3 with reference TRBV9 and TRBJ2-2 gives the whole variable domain DSGVTQTPKHLITATGQRVTLRCSPRSGDLSVYWYQQSLDQGLQFLIQYYNGEERAKGNILERFSAQQFPDLHSELNLSSLELGDSALYFCASSVDSGGLKELFFGEGSRLTVL.

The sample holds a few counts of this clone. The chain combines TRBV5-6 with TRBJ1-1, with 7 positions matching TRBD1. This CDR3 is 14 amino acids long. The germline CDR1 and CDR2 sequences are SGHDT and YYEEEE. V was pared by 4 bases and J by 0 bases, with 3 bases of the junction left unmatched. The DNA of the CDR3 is TGTGCCAGCAGCCAGGGACAGTTGAACACTGAAGCTTTCTTT. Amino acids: CASSQGQLNTEAFF.

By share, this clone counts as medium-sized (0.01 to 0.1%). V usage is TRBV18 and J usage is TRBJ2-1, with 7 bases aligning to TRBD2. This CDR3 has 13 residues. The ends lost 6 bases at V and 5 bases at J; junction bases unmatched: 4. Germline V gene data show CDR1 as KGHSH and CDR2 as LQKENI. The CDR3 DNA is TGTGCCAGCTCTTCGAGCGGGGACAATGAGCAGTTCTTC. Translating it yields CASSSSGDNEQFF.

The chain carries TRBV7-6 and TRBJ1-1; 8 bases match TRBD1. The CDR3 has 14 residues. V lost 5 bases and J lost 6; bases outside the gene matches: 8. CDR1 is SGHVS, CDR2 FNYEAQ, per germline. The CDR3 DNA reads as TGTGCCAGCAGCCCAAGGACAGGGCATTCTGAAGCTTTCTTT. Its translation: CASSPRTGHSEAFF.

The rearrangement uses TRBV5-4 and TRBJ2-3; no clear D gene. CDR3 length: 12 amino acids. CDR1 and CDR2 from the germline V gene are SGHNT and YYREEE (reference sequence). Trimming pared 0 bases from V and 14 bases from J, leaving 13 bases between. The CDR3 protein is CASSLGIEMRYF. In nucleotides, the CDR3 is TGTGCCAGCAGCTTGGGTATAGAGATGAGGTATTTT.

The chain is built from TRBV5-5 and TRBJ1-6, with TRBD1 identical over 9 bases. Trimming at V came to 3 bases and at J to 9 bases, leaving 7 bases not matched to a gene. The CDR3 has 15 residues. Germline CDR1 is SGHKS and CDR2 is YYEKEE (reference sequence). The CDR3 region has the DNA TGTGCCAGCAGCTCCTCCTGGGACAGGGCTTCACCCCTCCACTTT. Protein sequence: CASSSSWDRASPLHF.

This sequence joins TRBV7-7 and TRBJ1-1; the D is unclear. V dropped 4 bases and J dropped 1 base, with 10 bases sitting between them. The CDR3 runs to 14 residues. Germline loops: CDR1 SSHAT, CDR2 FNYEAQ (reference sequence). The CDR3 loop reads CASSWAEGNTEAFF. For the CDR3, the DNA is TGTGCCAGCAGCTGGGCCGAGGGGAACACTGAAGCTTTCTTT.

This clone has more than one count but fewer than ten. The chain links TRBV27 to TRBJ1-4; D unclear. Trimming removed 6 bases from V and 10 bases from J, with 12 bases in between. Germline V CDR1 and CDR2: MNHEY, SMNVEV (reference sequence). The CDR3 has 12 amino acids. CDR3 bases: TGTGCCAGCAGACCTCCGGGTGGAAAACTGTTTTTT. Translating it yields CASRPPGGKLFF.

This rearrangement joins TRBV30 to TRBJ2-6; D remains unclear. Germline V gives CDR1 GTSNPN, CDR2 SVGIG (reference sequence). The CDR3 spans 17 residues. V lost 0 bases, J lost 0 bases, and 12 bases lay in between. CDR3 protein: CAWSVRRVPSGANVLTF. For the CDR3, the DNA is TGTGCCTGGAGTGTACGTCGGGTCCCCTCTGGGGCCAACGTCCTGACTTTC.

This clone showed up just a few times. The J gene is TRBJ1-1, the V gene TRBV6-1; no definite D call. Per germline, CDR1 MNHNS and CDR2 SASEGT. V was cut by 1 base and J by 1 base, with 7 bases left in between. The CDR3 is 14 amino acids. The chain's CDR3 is CASSEGMENTEAFF. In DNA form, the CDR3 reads TGTGCCAGCAGTGAAGGTATGGAGAACACTGAAGCTTTCTTT.

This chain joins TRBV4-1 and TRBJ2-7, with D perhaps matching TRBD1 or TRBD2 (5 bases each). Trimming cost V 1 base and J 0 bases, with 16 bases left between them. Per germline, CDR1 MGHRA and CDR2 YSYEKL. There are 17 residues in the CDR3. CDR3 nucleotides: TGCGCCAGCAGCCAAGTAGGGACGGATCTCAACTCCTACGAGCAGTACTTC. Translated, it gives CASSQVGTDLNSYEQYF.

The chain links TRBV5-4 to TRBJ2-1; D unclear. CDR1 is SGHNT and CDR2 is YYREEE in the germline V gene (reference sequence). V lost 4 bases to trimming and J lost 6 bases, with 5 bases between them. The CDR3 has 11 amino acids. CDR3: CASSQINEQFF. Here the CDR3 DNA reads TGTGCCAGCAGCCAGATCAATGAGCAGTTCTTC.

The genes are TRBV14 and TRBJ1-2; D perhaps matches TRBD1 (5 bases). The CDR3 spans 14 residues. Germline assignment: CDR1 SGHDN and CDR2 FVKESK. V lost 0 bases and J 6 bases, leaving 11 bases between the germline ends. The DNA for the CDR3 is TGTGCCAGCAGCCAAGATCGGGGGATGGATGGCTACACCTTC. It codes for CASSQDRGMDGYTF.

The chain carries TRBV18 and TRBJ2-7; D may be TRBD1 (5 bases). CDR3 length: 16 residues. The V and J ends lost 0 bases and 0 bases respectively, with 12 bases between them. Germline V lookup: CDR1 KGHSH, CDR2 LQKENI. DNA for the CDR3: TGTGCCAGCTCACCACCGAACGCCGGACACTCCTACGAGCAGTACTTC. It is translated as CASSPPNAGHSYEQYF.

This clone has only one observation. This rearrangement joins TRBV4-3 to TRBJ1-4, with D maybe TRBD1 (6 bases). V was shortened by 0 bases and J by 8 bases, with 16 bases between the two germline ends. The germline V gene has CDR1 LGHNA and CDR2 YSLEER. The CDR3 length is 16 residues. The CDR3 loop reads CASSQDLWGAREKLFF. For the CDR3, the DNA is TGCGCCAGCAGCCAAGATCTTTGGGGGGCAAGAGAAAAACTGTTTTTT.

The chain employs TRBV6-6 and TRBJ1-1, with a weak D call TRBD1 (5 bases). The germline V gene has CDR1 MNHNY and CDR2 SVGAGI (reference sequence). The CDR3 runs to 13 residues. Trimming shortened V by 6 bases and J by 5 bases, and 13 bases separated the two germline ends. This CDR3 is CASRILQETEAFF. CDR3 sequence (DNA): TGTGCCAGCAGAATCTTACAGGAGACTGAAGCTTTCTTT.

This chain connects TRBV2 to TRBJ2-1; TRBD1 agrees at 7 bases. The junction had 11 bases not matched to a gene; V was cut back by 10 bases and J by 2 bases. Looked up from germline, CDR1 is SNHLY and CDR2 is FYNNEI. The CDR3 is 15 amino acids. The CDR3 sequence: CATTADRAPYNEQFF. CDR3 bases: TGTGCCACAACGGCCGACAGGGCCCCCTACAATGAGCAGTTCTTC.

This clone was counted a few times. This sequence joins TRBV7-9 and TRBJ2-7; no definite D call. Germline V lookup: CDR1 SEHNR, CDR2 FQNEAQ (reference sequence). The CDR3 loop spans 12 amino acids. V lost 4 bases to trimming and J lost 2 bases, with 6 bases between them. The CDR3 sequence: CASSYQAYEQYF. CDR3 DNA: TGTGCCAGCAGCTATCAGGCCTACGAGCAGTACTTC.

The CDR3 loop is CASSPRAGEGSIQPQHF. In nucleotides, the CDR3 is TGTGCCAGCTCACCACGGGCTGGAGAGGGTAGTATTCAGCCCCAGCATTTT. This sequence joins TRBV18 and TRBJ1-5, with no clear D. This CDR3 is built from 17 residues. Germline CDR1 is KGHSH and CDR2 is LQKENI. The ends were cut back, 1 base at V and 6 bases at J, with 19 bases in the middle.

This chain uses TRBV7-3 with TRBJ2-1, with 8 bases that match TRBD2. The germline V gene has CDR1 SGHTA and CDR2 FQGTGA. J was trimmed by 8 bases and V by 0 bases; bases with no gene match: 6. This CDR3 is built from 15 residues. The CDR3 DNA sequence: TGTGCCAGCAGCTTAACCCCGGGGGGGGCACATGAGCAGTTCTTC. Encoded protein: CASSLTPGGAHEQFF.

The DNA for the CDR3 is TGTGCCAGCAGCGAGGGGGAAATTGACTCCTACGAGCAGTACTTC. Protein product: CASSEGEIDSYEQYF. The genes are TRBV9 and TRBJ2-7, with D possibly TRBD1 on 6 matching bases. V shed 3 bases and J shed 0 bases, with 13 bases lying between them. From germline, CDR1 is SGDLS and CDR2 YYNGEE. The CDR3 sequence is 15 residues long.